The 18 T cell receptor beta chains reported below all come from one sample, sequenced in a study of T-cell memory formation after mild COVID-19. TCRdb passed the 5' RACE reads through MiXCR, listing each CDR3 protein once. The table includes about 500,000 distinct CDR3 sequences, about a fifth detected once. Sequencing used PBMCs or a T cell subset sorted from them (not recorded which). These receptors were taken from an adult woman who had mild COVID-19 (a few samples of this study predate the infection). Cell type and time point are not known.

V and J are TRBV4-1 and TRBJ2-5, with TRBD1 identical over 7 bases. Per germline, CDR1 MGHRA and CDR2 YSYEKL. CDR3 length: 16 residues. Losses at the gene ends were 3 bases for V and 1 base for J; bases not matched to a gene: 8. CDR3 sequence (DNA): TGCGCCAGCAGCCACCCTATTTCAGGGGGCCAAGAGACCCAGTACTTC. Encoded protein: CASSHPISGGQETQYF.

V usage is TRBV5-6 and J usage is TRBJ2-1, with TRBD2 as a possible D gene (5 bases). Germline values: CDR1 SGHDT, CDR2 YYEEEE. Trimming shortened V by 4 bases and J by 4 bases, and 18 bases separated the two germline ends. This CDR3 has 16 amino acids. In DNA, the CDR3 is TGTGCCAGCAGCATCCAGAGCGTACTAGAATACAATGAGCAGTTCTTC. It translates to CASSIQSVLEYNEQFF.

V usage is TRBV28 and J usage is TRBJ2-7; 9 bases match TRBD2. The CDR3 spans 15 residues. Trimming took 4 bases from V and 0 from J; bases not matched to a gene: 4. Germline CDR1 reads MDHEN; CDR2 reads SYDVKM. The CDR3 loop is CASSYGGRASYEQYF. CDR3 nucleotides: TGTGCCAGCAGTTACGGCGGGAGGGCCTCCTACGAGCAGTACTTC.

This clonotype was seen repeatedly, ten times or more. This chain links TRBV4-3 with TRBJ2-1, with D uncertain. With 4 bases removed from V and 8 bases from J, the gap between germline ends came to 21 bases. Germline CDR1 reads LGHNA; CDR2 reads YSLEER. The CDR3 has 16 residues. In DNA form, the CDR3 reads TGCGCCAGCAGCCGACACTTGGCCGTCTCACCGGATGAGCAGTTCTTC. It codes for CASSRHLAVSPDEQFF.

The CDR3 loop reads CASSAPGLAGFQYF. The CDR3 DNA is TGTGCCAGCAGCGCTCCGGGACTAGCGGGATTTCAGTACTTC. V gene TRBV7-2 combines with J gene TRBJ2-7; 13 nucleotides line up with TRBD2. The CDR3 has 14 amino acids. V lost 5 bases, J lost 10 bases, and 8 bases stayed unmatched. CDR1 is SGHTA and CDR2 is FQGNSA in the germline V gene.

The V call is TRBV5-6, the J call TRBJ1-5; no reliable D call. CDR3 size: 14 residues. V was trimmed by 1 base and J by 7 bases, leaving 12 bases between them. Germline V gene lookup returns CDR1 SGHDT and CDR2 YYEEEE. CDR3 loop: CASSLNGVGQPQHF. The CDR3 DNA follows: TGTGCCAGCAGCTTGAATGGGGTTGGCCAGCCCCAGCATTTT.

This clonotype was observed a handful of times. The chain employs TRBV4-2 and TRBJ2-1; D unclear. This CDR3 comprises 14 residues. Germline V gene sequence: CDR1 LGHNA, CDR2 YNFKEQ. V lost 1 base, J lost 10 bases, and 14 bases lay in between. The CDR3 DNA reads as TGTGCCAGCAGCCAAGTCATAAGGAACGAGGAGCAGTTCTTC. Protein: CASSQVIRNEEQFF.

This clonotype was recorded at least ten times. This sequence joins TRBV7-3 and TRBJ2-3; perhaps TRBD1 as D (7 bases). The CDR3 totals 19 residues. V was pared by 1 base and J by 2 bases, with 22 bases between. Germline assignment: CDR1 SGHTA and CDR2 FQGTGA. The CDR3 region has the DNA TGTGCCAGCAGCTTAATGAGTCAGGGGGGCCGGGAGACCACAGATACGCAGTATTTT. Residues: CASSLMSQGGRETTDTQYF.

This clonotype was found a few times. This chain links TRBV6-5 with TRBJ1-4; D not certain. The CDR3 runs 14 residues. The germline V and J ends were trimmed by 5 bases and 3 bases, with 10 bases remaining between them. Germline CDR1 is MNHEY and CDR2 is SVGAGI. Here the CDR3 DNA reads TGTGCCAGCAGTAGGACGGCCTCTAATGAAAAACTGTTTTTT. Amino acids: CASSRTASNEKLFF.

The chain joins TRBV7-9 to TRBJ2-1, with TRBD2 matching over 7 bases. V shed 0 bases, J shed 8 bases, and the junction held 4 bases outside the gene matches. The CDR3 runs 14 residues. Germline loops: CDR1 SEHNR, CDR2 FQNEAQ (reference sequence). The chain's CDR3 is CASSLAWGGDEQFF. The CDR3 coding sequence is TGTGCCAGCAGCTTAGCCTGGGGAGGGGATGAGCAGTTCTTC.

The gene calls are TRBV12-3 or TRBV12-4 and TRBJ2-2; perhaps D is TRBD1 or TRBD2 (5 bases each). The CDR3 length is 15 residues. V was pared by 6 bases and J by 6 bases, with 17 bases between. The CDR3: CASSHPYRDAGELFF. The CDR3 DNA is TGTGCCAGCAGCCATCCATACCGGGACGCCGGGGAGCTGTTTTTT.

The V call is TRBV6-1, the J call TRBJ2-2, with 7 nucleotides matching TRBD2. Germline CDR1 MNHNS, CDR2 SASEGT. The V gene end was trimmed by 6 bases and the J gene end by 6 bases; junction bases not matched to a gene: 13. The CDR3 has 16 amino acids. CDR3 residues: CASRIRGTKGAGELFF. CDR3 DNA: TGTGCCAGCAGGATCCGAGGGACTAAAGGCGCCGGGGAGCTGTTTTTT.

J is TRBJ2-3 and V is TRBV29-1; 10 bases map to TRBD1. The CDR3 is 14 residues long. Trimming took 7 bases from V and 8 from J; bases not matched to a gene: 12. CDR1 and CDR2 (germline): SQVTM, ANQGSEA. CDR3 bases: TGCAGCGGAGTACCGGGACAGGGGCCGGTTACGCAGTATTTT. This sequence encodes CSGVPGQGPVTQYF.

The chain combines TRBV14 with TRBJ2-3; possibly TRBD2 for D (5 bases). This CDR3 region has 15 residues. V lost 1 base and J lost 0, with 8 bases in between. In germline, CDR1 is SGHDN, CDR2 FVKESK. The DNA of the CDR3 is TGTGCCAGCAGCCAAGGGCGGGTTAGCACAGATACGCAGTATTTT. Amino acids: CASSQGRVSTDTQYF. The entire variable domain, with the rest obtained from reference TRBV14 and TRBJ2-3, is as follows: EAGVTQFPSHSVIEKGQTVTLRCDPISGHDNLYWYRRVMGKEIKFLLHFVKESKQDESGMPNNRFLAERTGGTYSTLKVQPAELEDSGVYFCASSQGRVSTDTQYFGPGTRLTVL.

The sample holds a few counts of this clonotype. This sequence joins TRBV5-4 and TRBJ1-1; 10 bases match TRBD1. V gave up 4 bases and J gave up 4 bases; unmatched junction bases: 4. Germline CDR1 reads SGHNT; CDR2 reads YYREEE (reference sequence). This CDR3 is 14 amino acids long. CDR3 region: CASSPDRGTTEAFF. The CDR3 bases are TGTGCCAGCAGCCCGGACAGGGGGACCACTGAAGCTTTCTTT. Combining the CDR3 with reference TRBV5-4 and TRBJ1-1 gives the whole variable domain ETGVTQSPTHLIKTRGQQVTLRCSSQSGHNTVSWYQQALGQGPQFIFQYYREEENGRGNFPPRFSGLQFPNYSSELNVNALELDDSALYLCASSPDRGTTEAFFGQGTRLTVV.

This clonotype was observed a handful of times. The J gene is TRBJ2-1, the V gene TRBV3-1, with 7 bases lining up with TRBD2. The germline V gene encodes CDR1 LGHDT and CDR2 YNNKEL (reference sequence). With 4 bases clipped from V and 3 bases from J, the junction kept 0 bases outside the gene matches. The CDR3 loop spans 13 amino acids. CDR3: CASSRTSYNEQFF. The DNA for the CDR3 is TGTGCCAGCAGCCGGACTAGCTACAATGAGCAGTTCTTC.

V is TRBV9 and J is TRBJ1-3, with a weak D call TRBD1 (5 bases). The germline gives CDR1 SGDLS, CDR2 YYNGEE. The CDR3 totals 15 residues. V lost 2 bases and J 1 base, leaving 10 bases between the germline ends. The CDR3: CASSVRGGSGNTIYF. CDR3 nucleotide sequence: TGTGCCAGCAGCGTCCGCGGGGGTTCTGGAAACACCATATATTTT.

The V and J genes are TRBV25-1 and TRBJ2-7; 10 nucleotides match TRBD1. V shed 8 bases and J 0 bases; nucleotides not matched to a gene: 4. This CDR3 is built from 14 residues. CDR1 is MGHDK, CDR2 SYGVNS, per germline. The DNA of the CDR3 is TGTGCCAGCCGGACAGGGGGGAGCTCCTACGAGCAGTACTTC. Residues: CASRTGGSSYEQYF.